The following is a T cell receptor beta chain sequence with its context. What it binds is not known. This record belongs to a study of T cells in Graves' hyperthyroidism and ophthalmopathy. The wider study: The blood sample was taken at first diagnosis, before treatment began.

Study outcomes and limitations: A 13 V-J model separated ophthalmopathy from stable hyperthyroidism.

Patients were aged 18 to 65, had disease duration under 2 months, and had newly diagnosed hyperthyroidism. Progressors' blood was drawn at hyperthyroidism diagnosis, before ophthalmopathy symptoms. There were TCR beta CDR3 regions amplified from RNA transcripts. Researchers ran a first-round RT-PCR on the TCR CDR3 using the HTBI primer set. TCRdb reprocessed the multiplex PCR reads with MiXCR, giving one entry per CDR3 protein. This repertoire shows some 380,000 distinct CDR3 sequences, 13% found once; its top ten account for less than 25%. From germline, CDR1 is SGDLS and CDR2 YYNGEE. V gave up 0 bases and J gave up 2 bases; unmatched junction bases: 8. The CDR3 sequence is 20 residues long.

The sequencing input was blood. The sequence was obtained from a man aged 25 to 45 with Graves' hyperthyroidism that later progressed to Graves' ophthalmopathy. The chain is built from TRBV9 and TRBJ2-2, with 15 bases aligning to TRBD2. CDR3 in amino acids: CASSVVEPGLAGGNTGELFF. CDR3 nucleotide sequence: TGTGCCAGCAGCGTAGTTGAGCCGGGACTAGCGGGGGGAAACACCGGGGAGCTGTTTTTT.